The rows below give T cell receptor beta chains drawn from one sample of a study of response to subunit inactivated influenza vaccine. TCRdb called the RT-PCR reads again in MiXCR, with one record for every CDR3 protein. The sample records 250,000 to 350,000 distinct CDR3 sequences, roughly 22% being singletons. The input for sequencing was PBMCs from blood, taken less than 22 months after vaccination. These receptors came from a man aged 50-75 years who received an inactivated influenza vaccine. Each CDR3 is given with its conserved first and last residue. The D gene is left open where the match is weak. Clone size is not always given. Where it is, it says once, few, many or a class for expanded clones.

J gene: TRBJ2-3; D gene: .; clone size: .; V gene: TRBV20-1; CDR3 protein: CSASGWGDMDTQYF; CDR3 DNA: TGCAGTGCCTCAGGGTGGGGGGATATGGATACGCAGTATTTT
J gene: TRBJ2-3; D gene: .; clone size: few; V gene: TRBV5-1; CDR3 protein: CASSPHSGTDTQYF; CDR3 DNA: TGCGCCAGCAGCCCCCATTCCGGCACAGATACGCAGTATTTT
J gene: TRBJ2-7; D gene: .; clone size: .; V gene: TRBV5-1; CDR3 protein: CASSKTDRGYEQYF; CDR3 DNA: TGCGCCAGCAGCAAAACCGACAGAGGTTACGAGCAGTACTTC
J gene: TRBJ1-5; D gene: .; clone size: .; V gene: TRBV19; CDR3 protein: CASSVQGSSNQPQHF; CDR3 DNA: TGTGCCAGTAGTGTACAGGGTTCTAGCAATCAGCCCCAGCATTTT
J gene: TRBJ1-6; D gene: .; clone size: few; V gene: TRBV7-9; CDR3 protein: CASSSYSESPLHF; CDR3 DNA: TGTGCCAGCAGTTCATATTCGGAATCACCCCTCCACTTT
J gene: TRBJ1-1; D gene: .; clone size: few; V gene: TRBV6-2/TRBV6-3; CDR3 protein: CASSNRRNTEAFF; CDR3 DNA: TGTGCCAGCAGTAACAGGAGGAACACTGAAGCTTTCTTT
J gene: TRBJ1-5; D gene: TRBD1; clone size: few; V gene: TRBV25-1; CDR3 protein: CASSNAGTGNQPQHF; CDR3 DNA: TGTGCCAGCAGTAACGCCGGGACAGGGAATCAGCCCCAGCATTTT
J gene: TRBJ2-5; D gene: .; clone size: .; V gene: TRBV4-1; CDR3 protein: CASSQEFSETQYF; CDR3 DNA: TGCGCCAGCAGCCAAGAATTTTCTGAGACCCAGTACTTC
J gene: TRBJ2-1; D gene: .; clone size: .; V gene: TRBV19; CDR3 protein: CASSLSLGVDEQFF; CDR3 DNA: TGTGCCAGTAGTCTCAGCCTCGGGGTCGATGAGCAGTTCTTC
J gene: TRBJ2-4; D gene: TRBD2; clone size: .; V gene: TRBV28; CDR3 protein: CASSLGGRAKNIQYF; CDR3 DNA: TGTGCCAGCAGTTTGGGGGGGAGGGCCAAAAACATTCAGTACTTC
J gene: TRBJ1-1; D gene: .; clone size: .; V gene: TRBV20-1; CDR3 protein: CSARQDTAANTEAFF; CDR3 DNA: TGCAGTGCTAGACAGGACACGGCAGCGAACACTGAAGCTTTCTTT
J gene: TRBJ2-4; D gene: .; clone size: few; V gene: TRBV5-8; CDR3 protein: CASSLLGETKNIQYF; CDR3 DNA: TGTGCCAGCAGCTTATTGGGGGAAACCAAAAACATTCAGTACTTC
J gene: TRBJ2-3; D gene: .; clone size: many; V gene: TRBV28; CDR3 protein: CASSLGPQRGGPQTSTDTQYF; CDR3 DNA: TGTGCCAGCAGTTTGGGCCCTCAGAGGGGGGGTCCACAGACGTCCACAGATACGCAGTATTTT
J gene: TRBJ2-3; D gene: TRBD1; clone size: .; V gene: TRBV6-1; CDR3 protein: CASSRTGDTQYF; CDR3 DNA: TGTGCCAGCAGCAGGACAGGGGATACGCAGTATTTT
J gene: TRBJ1-4; D gene: .; clone size: .; V gene: TRBV15; CDR3 protein: CATSDHWTDNEKLFF; CDR3 DNA: TGTGCCACCAGCGACCACTGGACAGATAATGAAAAACTGTTTTTT
J gene: TRBJ2-5; D gene: .; clone size: once; V gene: TRBV1; CDR3 protein: CTSSRRYYF; CDR3 DNA: TGCACCAGCAGCCGCCGTTACTACTTC
J gene: TRBJ1-3; D gene: .; clone size: .; V gene: TRBV2; CDR3 protein: CASSGNSRLDFAGNTIYF; CDR3 DNA: TGTGCCAGCAGTGGAAACAGTAGGTTGGACTTCGCTGGAAACACCATATATTTT
J gene: TRBJ1-5; D gene: .; clone size: .; V gene: TRBV28; CDR3 protein: CASSLLRGNQPQHF; CDR3 DNA: TGTGCCAGCAGTTTATTACGGGGCAATCAGCCCCAGCATTTT
J gene: TRBJ2-2; D gene: .; clone size: .; V gene: TRBV10-3; CDR3 protein: CANSPGQNTGELFF; CDR3 DNA: TGTGCCAACAGTCCGGGACAGAACACCGGGGAGCTGTTTTTT
J gene: TRBJ2-3; D gene: .; clone size: .; V gene: TRBV29-1; CDR3 protein: CSVEISDTQYF; CDR3 DNA: TGCAGCGTCGAAATATCAGATACGCAGTATTTT
J gene: TRBJ1-2; D gene: .; clone size: few; V gene: TRBV6-2/TRBV6-3; CDR3 protein: CASINKEWSRFGYTF; CDR3 DNA: TGTGCCAGCATCAATAAAGAATGGTCTCGCTTTGGCTACACCTTC
J gene: TRBJ1-4; D gene: .; clone size: .; V gene: TRBV4-1; CDR3 protein: CASGPTGKNEKLFF; CDR3 DNA: TGTGCCAGCGGCCCCACGGGGAAGAACGAAAAACTGTTTTTT
J gene: TRBJ1-6; D gene: .; clone size: few; V gene: TRBV7-2; CDR3 protein: CASSLAQFGSPLHF; CDR3 DNA: TGTGCCAGCAGCTTAGCGCAGTTTGGTTCACCCCTCCACTTT
J gene: TRBJ1-5; D gene: .; clone size: few; V gene: TRBV12-3/TRBV12-4; CDR3 protein: CASSLFRGSRNQPQHF; CDR3 DNA: TGTGCCAGCAGTTTATTTCGGGGTTCGAGAAATCAGCCCCAGCATTTT
J gene: TRBJ1-2; D gene: .; clone size: few; V gene: TRBV20-1; CDR3 protein: CSARDRVEYGYTF; CDR3 DNA: TGCAGTGCTAGAGACAGGGTGGAGTATGGCTACACCTTC
J gene: TRBJ2-2; D gene: .; clone size: .; V gene: TRBV4-1; CDR3 protein: CASSQDASGGTGELFF; CDR3 DNA: TGCGCCAGCAGCCAAGATGCCTCAGGAGGCACCGGGGAGCTGTTTTTT
J gene: TRBJ1-2; D gene: .; clone size: few; V gene: TRBV3-1; CDR3 protein: CASSLREGVARSYGYTF; CDR3 DNA: TGTGCCAGCAGCCTGCGTGAGGGGGTGGCGAGGAGCTATGGCTACACCTTC
J gene: TRBJ2-4; D gene: .; clone size: once; V gene: TRBV9; CDR3 protein: CASSVGEAASKNIQYF; CDR3 DNA: TGTGCCAGCAGCGTAGGAGAGGCCGCATCCAAAAACATTCAGTACTTC
J gene: TRBJ2-3; D gene: TRBD1; clone size: few; V gene: TRBV4-1; CDR3 protein: CASSHLLGQGEYF; CDR3 DNA: TGCGCCAGCAGCCACCTTCTGGGACAGGGCGAGTATTTT
J gene: TRBJ2-7; D gene: TRBD1; clone size: .; V gene: TRBV7-8; CDR3 protein: CASSLDRQGSTYEQYF; CDR3 DNA: TGTGCCAGCAGCTTAGACCGACAGGGTAGCACCTACGAGCAGTACTTC
J gene: TRBJ2-1; D gene: .; clone size: .; V gene: TRBV20-1; CDR3 protein: CSARKADSYNEQFF; CDR3 DNA: TGCAGTGCTAGGAAAGCGGATTCCTACAATGAGCAGTTCTTC
J gene: TRBJ1-5; D gene: .; clone size: .; V gene: TRBV19; CDR3 protein: CASSIYAGAGGNQPQHF; CDR3 DNA: TGTGCCAGTAGTATATATGCCGGGGCAGGGGGCAATCAGCCCCAGCATTTT
J gene: TRBJ2-3; D gene: TRBD1; clone size: few; V gene: TRBV24-1; CDR3 protein: CATSDFSGTGVGDTQYF; CDR3 DNA: TGTGCCACCAGTGATTTCTCCGGGACAGGGGTTGGAGATACGCAGTATTTT
J gene: TRBJ2-2; D gene: .; clone size: .; V gene: TRBV5-1; CDR3 protein: CASSLTISAGELFF; CDR3 DNA: TGCGCCAGCAGCTTGACGATCAGCGCCGGGGAGCTGTTTTTT
J gene: TRBJ2-2; D gene: .; clone size: many; V gene: TRBV4-3; CDR3 protein: CASSQDRARTGELFF; CDR3 DNA: TGCGCCAGCAGCCAAGACAGGGCGAGGACCGGGGAGCTGTTTTTT
J gene: TRBJ1-2; D gene: .; clone size: many; V gene: TRBV5-5; CDR3 protein: CASSLAQQSPFGYTF; CDR3 DNA: TGTGCCAGCAGCTTGGCTCAGCAAAGTCCTTTTGGCTACACCTTC
J gene: TRBJ2-5; D gene: .; clone size: few; V gene: TRBV12-3/TRBV12-4; CDR3 protein: CASSLDRFQVQETQYF; CDR3 DNA: TGTGCCAGCAGTCTGGACCGTTTCCAAGTCCAAGAGACCCAGTACTTC
J gene: TRBJ1-1; D gene: .; clone size: few; V gene: TRBV7-9; CDR3 protein: CASSFQGTMNTEAFF; CDR3 DNA: TGTGCCAGCAGCTTCCAAGGGACAATGAACACTGAAGCTTTCTTT
J gene: TRBJ2-3; D gene: .; clone size: few; V gene: TRBV6-5; CDR3 protein: CASSDSTDTQYF; CDR3 DNA: TGTGCCAGCAGTGACTCCACAGATACGCAGTATTTT
J gene: TRBJ2-7; D gene: TRBD1; clone size: many; V gene: TRBV2; CDR3 protein: CASSRDSSYEQYF; CDR3 DNA: TGTGCCAGCAGTCGGGACAGCTCCTACGAGCAGTACTTC
J gene: TRBJ1-2; D gene: .; clone size: .; V gene: TRBV10-3; CDR3 protein: CAISAGTIYGYTF; CDR3 DNA: TGTGCCATCAGTGCTGGGACTATTTATGGCTACACCTTC
J gene: TRBJ1-1; D gene: .; clone size: .; V gene: TRBV27; CDR3 protein: CASSWTTATEAFF; CDR3 DNA: TGTGCCAGCAGTTGGACGACAGCCACTGAAGCTTTCTTT
J gene: TRBJ2-2; D gene: .; clone size: few; V gene: TRBV12-3/TRBV12-4; CDR3 protein: CASSPRDRWDTGELFF; CDR3 DNA: TGTGCCAGCAGTCCCCGGGACCGATGGGACACCGGGGAGCTGTTTTTT
J gene: TRBJ1-6; D gene: .; clone size: .; V gene: TRBV3-1; CDR3 protein: CASSPEGAYNSPLHF; CDR3 DNA: TGTGCCAGCAGCCCTGAGGGCGCCTATAATTCACCCCTCCACTTT
J gene: TRBJ2-7; D gene: .; clone size: many; V gene: TRBV6-2/TRBV6-3; CDR3 protein: CASEPATGGDVNEQYF; CDR3 DNA: TGTGCCAGCGAACCTGCTACGGGGGGCGATGTAAACGAGCAGTACTTC
J gene: TRBJ1-2; D gene: .; clone size: .; V gene: TRBV6-1; CDR3 protein: CASSTPRLDGYTF; CDR3 DNA: TGTGCCAGCAGTACCCCCCGGCTCGATGGCTACACCTTC
J gene: TRBJ2-7; D gene: TRBD1; clone size: .; V gene: TRBV6-1; CDR3 protein: CASSRTGTGGYEQYF; CDR3 DNA: TGTGCCAGCAGTCGAACCGGGACAGGGGGCTACGAGCAGTACTTC